This T cell receptor beta chain was captured by sequencing in a study of identical twins. Overall study results and limits: A lower insertion count was a feature of abundant cord blood beta clonotypes, with no such feature in memory repertoires. Sequences that were out-of-frame, alpha and twin-shared displayed an excess of low generation probability.

Using its own MiXCR run on the 5' RACE reads, TCRdb lists one record per CDR3 protein. The profile covers 450,000 or so distinct CDR3 sequences, with roughly 24% appearing a single time and just under 3% taken by the ten largest. Points on this clonotype: Its specificity is not known.

The data were also submitted as part of a second study, on T cells expressing NK-cell markers. Per that paper: The CD3+CD56-NKG2C+ fraction of several donors was also led by these clonotypes.

The source material was CD4+ T cells sorted from blood. This receptor was taken from a woman between 18 and 29 years old in good health.

The CDR3 sequence: CSARDAQVNTEAFF. CDR3 coding DNA: TGCAGTGCTAGAGATGCACAGGTGAACACTGAAGCTTTCTTT. The V call is TRBV20-1, the J call TRBJ1-1; D is possibly TRBD1 (5 bases). Germline CDR1 is DFQATT and CDR2 is SNEGSKA (reference sequence). V shed 0 bases and J shed 0 bases, with 8 bases lying between them. CDR3 length equals 14 residues.